This T cell receptor beta chain is from a study of Graves' ophthalmopathy and Graves' hyperthyroidism. As the template, RNA transcripts were used to amplify TCR beta CDR3 regions. RT-PCR with HTBI primers came first, then second-round multiplex PCR. TCRdb re-derived calls from the multiplex PCR reads in MiXCR, one entry per CDR3 protein. The sample holds over a million distinct CDR3 sequences, about two fifths seen once. Turning to this clonotype: The target antigen is unknown.

Notes on the study in general: Blood repertoires reportedly contained most expanded thyroid clonotypes above 0.001 frequency. Researchers report that a 13-signature model separated ophthalmopathy from stable hyperthyroidism, posting about 90% sensitivity and roughly 83% specificity.

Germline loops: CDR1 SGHTA, CDR2 FQGNSA. The V gene lost 1 base and the J gene lost 0 bases, with 9 bases spanning the gap. The CDR3 spans 16 residues. Hyperthyroidism cases were recent diagnoses of under 2 months' duration in people aged 18 to 65. Clinical symptoms, serum thyroxine, TRAb, thyroid ultrasound and orbital computed tomography were relied on for diagnosis. The chain employs TRBV7-2 and TRBJ2-2, with no clear D. The sample consisted of peripheral blood or thyroid tissue (not recorded which). The TCR sequence derives from an adult man with Graves' hyperthyroidism. CDR3 loop: CASSLDSPSNTGELFF. CDR3 nucleotides: TGTGCCAGCAGCTTAGATTCGCCCTCGAACACCGGGGAGCTGTTTTTT. The full variable domain, in which reference TRBV7-2 and TRBJ2-2 provide the parts outside the CDR3, is GAGVSQSPSNKVTEKGKDVELRCDPISGHTALYWYRQSLGQGLEFLIYFQGNSAPDKSGLPSDRFSAERTGGSVSTLTIQRTQQEDSAVYLCASSLDSPSNTGELFFGEGSRLTVL.